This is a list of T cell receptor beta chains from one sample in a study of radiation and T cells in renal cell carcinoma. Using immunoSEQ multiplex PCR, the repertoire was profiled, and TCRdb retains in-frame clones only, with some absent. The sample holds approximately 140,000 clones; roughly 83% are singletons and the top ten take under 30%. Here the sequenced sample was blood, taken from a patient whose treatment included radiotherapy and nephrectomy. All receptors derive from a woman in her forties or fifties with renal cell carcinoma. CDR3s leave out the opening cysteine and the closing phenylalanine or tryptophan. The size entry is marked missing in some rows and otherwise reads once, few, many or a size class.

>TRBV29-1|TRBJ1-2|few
SVPGTAVLKRGGYT
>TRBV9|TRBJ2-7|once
ASSISGSDDEQY
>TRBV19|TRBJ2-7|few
ASSTVLGGSYEQY
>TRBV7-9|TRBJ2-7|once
ASSPNGLAGGLDEQY
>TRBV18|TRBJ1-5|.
ASSPGVSNQPQH
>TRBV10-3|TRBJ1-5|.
AISAQGGNQPQH
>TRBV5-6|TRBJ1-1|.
ASSFRGTGGKAF
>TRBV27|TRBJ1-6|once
ASSFGLNSPLH
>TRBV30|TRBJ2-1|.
AWSVRRTSGGGDEQF
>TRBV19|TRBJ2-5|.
ASKSGETQY
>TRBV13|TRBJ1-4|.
ASSLPTGTNEKLF
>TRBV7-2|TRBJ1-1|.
ASSLNRENTEAF
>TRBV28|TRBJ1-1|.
ASSYPQGGYTEAF
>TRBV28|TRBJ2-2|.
ASSYPAGGKLF
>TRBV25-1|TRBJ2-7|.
ASSPPGGGGEQY
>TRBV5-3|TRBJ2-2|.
ARSLVAGELF
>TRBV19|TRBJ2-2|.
ASSHRPDRELF
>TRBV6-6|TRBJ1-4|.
ASSYGQGEEKLF
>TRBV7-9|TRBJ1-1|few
ASSLRGYTEAF
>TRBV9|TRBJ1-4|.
ASSPRQGYEKLF
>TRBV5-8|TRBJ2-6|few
ASSLPDRDSGANVLT
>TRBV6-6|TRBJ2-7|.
ASGATFSYEQY
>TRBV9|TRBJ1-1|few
ASSPLGTEAF
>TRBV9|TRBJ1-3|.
ASSVPSSGNTIY
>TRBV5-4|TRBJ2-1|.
ASSLGTSPNEQF
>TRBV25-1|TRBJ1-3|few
ASSRDTAPYSSGNTIY
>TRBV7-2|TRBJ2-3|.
ASSLSGRLADTQY
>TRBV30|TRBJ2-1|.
AWSLREKQF
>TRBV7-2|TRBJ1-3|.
ASSLELGAGGNTIY
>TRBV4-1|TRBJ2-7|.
ASSQARDLLYEQY
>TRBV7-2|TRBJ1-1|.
ASSPAGTGEAF
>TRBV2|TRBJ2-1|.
ASRGTGVYNEQF
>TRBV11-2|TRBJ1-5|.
ARPEDRGFCQPQH
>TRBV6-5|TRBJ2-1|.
ASTRGNEQF
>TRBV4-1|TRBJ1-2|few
ASSQTGFYGYT
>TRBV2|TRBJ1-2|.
ATQGAVYGYT
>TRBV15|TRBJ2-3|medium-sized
ATSSSGTSGTTQY
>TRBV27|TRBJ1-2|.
ASRQGNYGYT
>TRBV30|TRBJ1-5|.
ACSTGTSNQPQH
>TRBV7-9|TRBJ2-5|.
ASSLKPGRRQETQY
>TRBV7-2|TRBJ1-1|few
ASSLTSPRNTEAF
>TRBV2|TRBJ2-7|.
ASSLTGLRSYEQY
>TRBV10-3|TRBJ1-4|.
AISNFGGEKLF
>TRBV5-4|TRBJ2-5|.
ASSRGDGQETQY
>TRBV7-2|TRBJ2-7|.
ASSLALQGSYEQY
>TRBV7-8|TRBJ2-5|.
ASSLRGMETQY
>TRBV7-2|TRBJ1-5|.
ASSLRGLEPQH
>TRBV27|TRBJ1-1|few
ASGVGYTEAF
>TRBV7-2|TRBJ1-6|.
ASSPRTGARNSPLH
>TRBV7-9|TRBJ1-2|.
ASSSLRGDYGYT
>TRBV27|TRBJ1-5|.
ASTPSTVADQPQH
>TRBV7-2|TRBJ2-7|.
ASSPGQGIHEQY